The TCR beta chain described here comes from a study of preoperative IRX-2 immunotherapy in early breast cancer. Profiled with immunoSEQ multiplex PCR; TCRdb holds only in-frame clones, not every one. The table includes 43,000 or so clones, roughly 95% detected once. The V end was cut by 7 bases, the J end by 1 base, with 12 bases between. Germline CDR1 is LGHNA and CDR2 is YNFKEQ. The CDR3 totals 14 residues. Treatment indicated: preoperative locoregional IRX-2 cytokine immunotherapy. Samples came from a phase Ib trial of preoperative locoregional IRX-2 cytokine immunotherapy. V is TRBV4-2 and J is TRBJ2-3; D remains unclear. The sequenced sample was tumor tissue, obtained after IRX-2 immunotherapy. The receptor was derived from a human donor with breast cancer. This CDR3 reads CASNPILGTDTQYF. The CDR3 DNA reads as TGTGCCAGCAACCCGATTCTAGGCACAGATACGCAGTATTTT.